The 15 T cell receptor beta chains listed next were all sequenced from one sample in a study of blood T cell repertoires in COVID-19. Sequenced by immunoSEQ multiplex PCR; TCRdb stores in-frame clones only, minus some. The table records more than 75,000 clones, 88% of them present only once. The sample taken for sequencing was peripheral blood. The origin of the receptors is a woman at least 80 years old with active COVID-19.

This clone was found a few times. The rearrangement joins TRBV9 to TRBJ2-5, with D unresolved. Trimming stripped 0 bases from V and 4 bases from J, with 13 bases between. The CDR3 totals 15 residues. Germline values: CDR1 SGDLS, CDR2 YYNGEE. CDR3 coding DNA: TGTGCCAGCAGCGTAGGGCTAGTTGGTGGAGAGACCCAGTACTTC. Its protein product is CASSVGLVGGETQYF.

This chain links TRBV9 with TRBJ2-1, with 11 bases matching TRBD2. The CDR3 is 17 amino acids. Looked up from germline, CDR1 is SGDLS and CDR2 is YYNGEE. Trimming removed 5 bases from V and 4 bases from J; junction bases left unmatched: 11. The CDR3 nucleotides read TGTGCCAGCAGTCCAACTAGCGGGAGAGGAAATTACAATGAGCAGTTCTTC. This encodes CASSPTSGRGNYNEQFF.

The V call is TRBV6-1, the J call TRBJ2-5; 7 nucleotides agree with TRBD2. CDR1 is MNHNS, CDR2 SASEGT, per germline. V lost 3 bases, J lost 7 bases, and 11 bases stayed unmatched. CDR3 length equals 15 residues. This CDR3 reads CASSDGGSPSRTQYF. CDR3 nucleotide sequence: TGTGCCAGCAGTGACGGGGGGAGCCCATCGAGGACCCAGTACTTC.

V gene TRBV28 combines with J gene TRBJ2-3, with 11 bases identical to TRBD2. CDR1 MDHEN and CDR2 SYDVKM come from the germline V gene. The junction had 6 bases not matched to a gene; V was cut back by 3 bases and J by 4 bases. The CDR3 is 16 residues long. The CDR3 region has the DNA TGTGCCAGCAGTTTCGGTAGCGGGAGGGTTCCAGATACGCAGTATTTT. Translating gives CASSFGSGRVPDTQYF.

The gene calls are TRBV6-2 or TRBV6-3 and TRBJ2-3; D unclear. V lost 2 bases, J lost 0 bases, and 6 bases lay in between. From germline, CDR1 is MNHEY and CDR2 SVGEGT. The CDR3 runs 14 residues. This CDR3 is CASSYRYSTDTQYF. CDR3 sequence (DNA): TGTGCCAGCAGTTACCGGTATAGCACAGATACGCAGTATTTT.

Comments on this clone: An end of the junction does not agree with germline; a read error may underlie this. V and J are TRBV7-7 and TRBJ1-5; D not resolved. The CDR3 spans 14 residues. CDR1 is SSHAT and CDR2 is FNYEAQ in the germline V gene (reference sequence). CDR3 in DNA: TGTGCTAGCAGCCCTCGACAAGCTAATCAGCCCCAGCATTTT. Amino acid sequence: CASSPRQANQPQHF.

The chain joins TRBV5-1 to TRBJ2-5, with 7 bases that match TRBD1. The CDR3 loop spans 14 amino acids. Germline loops: CDR1 SGHRS, CDR2 YFSETQ. The V and J ends lost 7 bases and 2 bases, in that order; junction bases with no gene match: 8. The CDR3 here is CASFSPGGQETQYF. DNA for the CDR3: TGCGCCAGCTTCAGCCCAGGGGGACAAGAGACCCAGTACTTC. Looking up the rest from reference TRBV5-1 and TRBJ2-5 gives the full variable domain: KAGVTQTPRYLIKTRGQQVTLSCSPISGHRSVSWYQQTPGQGLQFLFEYFSETQRNKGNFPGRFSGRQFSNSRSEMNVSTLELGDSALYLCASFSPGGQETQYFGPGTRLLVL.

This clone was detected only a few times. V is TRBV5-5 and J is TRBJ2-7, with a possible D match to TRBD2 (6 bases). V shed 0 bases and J shed 3 bases, with 13 bases lying between them. Germline lookup yields CDR1 SGHKS and CDR2 YYEKEE (reference sequence). The CDR3 has 15 residues. The DNA of the CDR3 is TGTGCCAGCAGCTTGGATTTAGCGGAGGTCTACGAGCAGTACTTC. Protein: CASSLDLAEVYEQYF.

V gene TRBV7-2 combines with J gene TRBJ2-5; TRBD1 matches at 8 bases. The CDR3 consists of 15 residues. CDR1 and CDR2 from the germline V gene are SGHTA and FQGNSA. Germline trimming cut 5 bases from V and 5 bases from J; bases unmatched to any gene: 10. In DNA form, the CDR3 reads TGTGCCAGCAGCGAGCGGACAGGGAATATGGAGACCCAGTACTTC. It translates to CASSERTGNMETQYF.

This chain uses TRBV9 with TRBJ2-3, with 10 positions matching TRBD2. V lost 3 bases to trimming and J lost 1 base; unmatched junction nucleotides: 5. The CDR3 spans 16 residues. Germline values: CDR1 SGDLS, CDR2 YYNGEE. The CDR3 sequence is CASSDIAGGGTDTQYF. The CDR3 nucleotides are TGTGCCAGCAGCGACATAGCGGGAGGCGGCACAGATACGCAGTATTTT.

The chain uses TRBV5-6 and TRBJ1-2; unclear D gene. Germline CDR1 and CDR2: SGHDT and YYEEEE. The CDR3 has 14 residues. Trimming took 0 bases from V and 1 from J, leaving 7 bases between them. DNA of the CDR3: TGTGCCAGCAGCTTGGGCAGTCATAACTATGGCTACACCTTC. Its protein is CASSLGSHNYGYTF. Filled out from reference TRBV5-6 and TRBJ1-2, the complete variable domain reads DAGVTQSPTHLIKTRGQQVTLRCSPKSGHDTVSWYQQALGQGPQFIFQYYEEEERQRGNFPDRFSGHQFPNYSSELNVNALLLGDSALYLCASSLGSHNYGYTFGSGTRLTVV.

The V gene is TRBV10-3, the J gene TRBJ1-5; TRBD1 matches at 8 bases. The V segment lost 6 bases and the J segment 6 bases; nucleotides outside the gene matches: 4. CDR1 and CDR2 (germline): ENHRY, SYGVKD. CDR3 length: 13 amino acids. Written as DNA, the CDR3 is TGTGCCATCAGCACAGGGGGTGGTCAGCCCCAGCATTTT. Amino acid sequence: CAISTGGGQPQHF.

This clone came up once. This CDR3 is CASSPRGEETQYF. CDR3 sequence (DNA): TGCGCCAGCAGCCCGAGAGGCGAGGAGACCCAGTACTTC. The chain uses TRBV5-1 and TRBJ2-5; D remains ambiguous. This CDR3 has 13 amino acids. V was shortened by 4 bases and J by 5 bases, with 12 bases between the two germline ends. In germline, CDR1 is SGHRS, CDR2 YFSETQ.

This chain links TRBV3-1 (or the pseudogene TRBV3-2) with TRBJ2-2; 10 bases are a match to TRBD2. The V gene end was trimmed by 5 bases and the J gene end by 4 bases; junction bases not matched to a gene: 7. The germline gives CDR1 LGHDT, CDR2 YNNKEL (reference sequence). The length of the CDR3 is 16 residues. This chain's CDR3 is CASSRGASGSTGELFF. CDR3 DNA: TGTGCCAGCAGCAGAGGGGCTAGCGGGAGCACCGGGGAGCTGTTTTTT.

DNA for the CDR3: TGTGCCAGCAGTGGGCGGAACACTGAAGCTTTCTTT. Residues: CASSGRNTEAFF. This chain connects TRBV28 to TRBJ1-1; no definite D call. The CDR3 consists of 12 residues. The V gene lost 5 bases and the J gene lost 1 base, with 5 bases spanning the gap. Germline loops: CDR1 MDHEN, CDR2 SYDVKM.